This record covers a single T cell receptor (beta chain). The CDR3 length is 18 residues. Germline V gene lookup returns CDR1 SEHNR and CDR2 FQNEAQ (reference sequence). The junction had 12 bases not matched to a gene; V was cut back by 3 bases and J by 0 bases. This sample is part of a study of blood T cell repertoires in COVID-19. The wider study: Acute-phase and convalescent COVID-19 samples originated in the United States, Italy and Spain. From T cells, B-cell-depleted T cells, or PBMCs came the material, which was cDNA or gDNA.

Method: immunoSEQ multiplex PCR; TCRdb's copy keeps in-frame clones and lacks some. Of around 700,000 clones detected, 90% appear once; the ten largest clones hold about 0.26%. The receptor was isolated from a young woman with acute or convalescent COVID-19. The V and J genes are TRBV7-9 and TRBJ1-2; TRBD1 aligns across 8 bases. The source material was peripheral blood. The CDR3 DNA reads as TGTGCCAGCAGCTTGGTTTGGACAGGGCCCTCTGCTAACTATGGCTACACCTTC. This encodes CASSLVWTGPSANYGYTF.